This T cell receptor (beta chain) came from a study of T cells in Graves' hyperthyroidism and ophthalmopathy. Study results and limitations: Ophthalmopathy onset followed model prediction by a median about six months.

About this clonotype: Its target is unknown.

This CDR3 contains 11 residues. Trimming shortened V by 3 bases and J by 7 bases, and 5 bases separated the two germline ends. Per germline, CDR1 SGDLS and CDR2 YYNGEE. Exclusion followed for patients with uncontrolled infection, other autoimmune disease, pregnancy or lactation. For the diagnoses, clinical symptoms, serum thyroxine and TRAb, thyroid ultrasound and orbital computed tomography were used. TCR beta CDR3 region amplification was performed from RNA transcripts. HTBI primers were the set used in a first-round RT-PCR of the TCR CDR3. TCRdb processed the multiplex PCR reads anew with MiXCR; each CDR3 protein has one entry. The table has roughly 740,000 distinct CDR3 sequences, over 15% seen once.

The chain joins TRBV9 to TRBJ2-1; no definite D call. The TCR sequence derives from a man between 18 and 29 years old with Graves' hyperthyroidism. Sequencing was performed on blood. The CDR3 sequence: CASSAVNEQFF. CDR3 sequence (DNA): TGTGCCAGCAGCGCCGTAAATGAGCAGTTCTTC.